A single sample gave rise to the 20 T cell receptor beta chains below, sequenced in a study of tumor and adjacent non-tumor tissue in lung cancer. The library came from three nested PCR rounds adapted from ARM-PCR protocols. TCRdb analysed the multiplex PCR reads with MiXCR anew, one entry per CDR3 protein. The repertoire has 100,000 to 150,000 distinct CDR3 sequences, 60% to 70% of them found once; the top ten carry 9.5% to 15%. No cell sorting was done before RNA was extracted from the tissue. Sequenced material: lung tumor tissue. These receptors were taken from a man aged 30 to 39 with non-small cell lung cancer.

This clonotype was picked up many times. The gene calls are TRBV4-2 and TRBJ2-5; D gene ambiguous. The CDR3 totals 13 residues. Trimming removed 0 bases at V and 7 bases at J, with 9 bases between. The germline CDR1 and CDR2 sequences are LGHNA and YNFKEQ. CDR3 protein: CASSQEQGRTQYF. The CDR3 DNA reads TGTGCCAGCAGCCAAGAACAAGGGCGGACCCAGTACTTC.

This clonotype has just one count. A much larger clone sits a single nucleotide away, making a read error possible. The genes are TRBV29-1 and TRBJ1-1, with D unclear. CDR1 and CDR2 from the germline V gene are SQVTM and ANQGSEA. The length of the CDR3 is 10 residues. V was shortened by 7 bases and J by 8 bases, with 11 bases between the two germline ends. The CDR3 protein is CSGGEVEAFF. The DNA of the CDR3 is TGCAGCGGAGGAGAGGTAGAAGCTTTCTTT.

This clonotype showed up many times. The V and J genes are TRBV12-1 and TRBJ1-1; the D call in the table, TRBD1, was not verified against the DNA. TRBV12-1 constitutes a pseudogene. This CDR3 spans 14 amino acids. CDR3 DNA: TGTGCCAGCACCACCGGGGGCATGAACACTGAAGCTTTCTTT. This encodes CASTTGGMNTEAFF.

This clonotype is a singleton in its sample. The junction and the germline gene differ at one end; a read error may be behind it. The CDR3 nucleotides read TGCAGCATTGAAGATCCGACCAGCTGGGAGGGATACAATGAGCAGTTCTTC. Translated: CSIEDPTSWEGYNEQFF. This rearrangement joins TRBV29-1 to TRBJ2-1, with 7 positions matching TRBD2. CDR1 is SQVTM, CDR2 ANQGSEA, per germline. The CDR3 runs 17 residues.

In regard to this clonotype: Its ends do not fully match the called genes, so a read error is possible. The CDR3: CASTGGSKNIQCF. The DNA for the CDR3 is TGTGCCAGCACGGGGGGGTCGAAAAACATTCAGTGCTTC. The chain uses TRBV12-3 or TRBV12-4 and TRBJ2-4, with 8 positions matching TRBD2. This CDR3 has 13 amino acids.

To note about this clonotype: Given a much more abundant clone one base away, this may be a read error. The chain couples TRBV29-1 to TRBJ2-3; tentatively, D is TRBD1 or TRBD2 (5 bases each). The CDR3 length is 12 residues. Deletions cut 4 bases from V and 4 bases from J, with 9 bases between. Germline CDR1 reads SQVTM; CDR2 reads ANQGSEA. CDR3 DNA sequence: TGCAGCGTTGGGGGGAACGCAGATACGCAGTATTTT. It translates to CSVGGNADTQYF.

The V call is TRBV12-3 or TRBV12-4, the J call TRBJ2-3; D unclear. This CDR3 is built from 14 residues. V gave up 5 bases and J gave up 4 bases, with 13 bases separating them. CDR3 region: CASSPSGFADTQYF. The CDR3 DNA reads as TGTGCCAGCAGTCCGAGTGGATTCGCAGATACGCAGTATTTT.

This clonotype was seen just once. A much larger clone differs from this one at a single base, so this may be a read error. V and J are TRBV29-1 and TRBJ2-2, with 7 bases aligning to TRBD1. Per germline, CDR1 SQVTM and CDR2 ANQGSEA. CDR3 size: 14 residues. The V gene end was trimmed by 4 bases and the J gene end by 1 base; junction bases not matched to a gene: 3. CDR3 bases: TGCAGCGTTGTCGGGACAGTGAACACCGGGGAGCTGTTTTTT. Translating it yields CSVVGTVNTGELFF.

With regard to this clonotype: One end of the junction does not line up with germline, which may come from a read error. The chain combines TRBV12-3 or TRBV12-4 with TRBJ2-7; possibly TRBD1 for D (5 bases). The CDR3 covers 14 residues. This CDR3 is CASSLGLSPYEHYF. Written as DNA, the CDR3 is TGTGCCAGCAGTCTGGGGCTGTCCCCCTACGAGCATTACTTC.

In this sample, this clonotype turned up once. One base away lies a much larger clone, so this may be a sequencing read error. This sequence joins TRBV5-4 and TRBJ1-2, with 8 bases that match TRBD1. This CDR3 has 13 amino acids. The V gene's germline CDR1 is SGHNT and CDR2 YYREEE (reference sequence). With V trimmed by 9 bases and J by 7 bases, 11 bases remained unmatched. The CDR3 region has the DNA TGTGCCATCAGTTCCGACAGGGGTGTTGGCTACACCTTC. Encoded protein: CAISSDRGVGYTF.

This clonotype showed up many times. CDR3 nucleotides: TGCAGACCTCAGGGGGGCTCTGAAGCTTTCTTT. This translates into CRPQGGSEAFF. The rearrangement links TRBV20-1 to TRBJ1-1, with 7 bases matching TRBD1. Per the germline V gene, CDR1 is DFQATT and CDR2 is SNEGSKA (reference sequence). The length of the CDR3 is 11 residues.

The sample holds one count of this clonotype. Mismatch with germline at one junction end may stem from a read error. The chain joins TRBV20-1 to TRBJ1-2; D gene unclear. This CDR3 is 10 amino acids long. Per germline, CDR1 DFQATT and CDR2 SNEGSKA (reference sequence). CDR3 in amino acids: CGARVEGYIF. In nucleotides, the CDR3 is TGCGGTGCTAGGGTAGAAGGCTACATCTTC.

In the case of this clonotype: This sequence may be a read error, since a much larger clone differs from it by one base. The chain carries TRBV5-1 and TRBJ1-6; TRBD1 might be the D (6 bases). CDR1 and CDR2 (germline): SGHRS, YFSETQ. Trimming removed 4 bases from V and 9 bases from J, with 20 bases in between. This CDR3 is built from 16 residues. The CDR3 here is CASSPGESEIVSPLHF. CDR3 nucleotide sequence: TGCGCCAGCAGCCCAGGGGAATCGGAGATAGTTTCACCCCTCCACTTT.

This clonotype was counted many times. V is TRBV4-3 and J is TRBJ2-1; D possibly corresponds to TRBD1 (6 bases). Between the trimmed V and J ends, which lost 0 bases and 4 bases, there was a span of 13 bases. The CDR3 extends over 16 amino acids. The germline gives CDR1 LGHNA, CDR2 YSLEER. CDR3 loop: CASSQDYRQGYNEQFF. The CDR3 DNA reads TGCGCCAGCAGCCAAGATTATAGGCAGGGGTACAATGAGCAGTTCTTC.

About this clonotype: This may arise from a read error, as a much more abundant clone is one base away. This chain connects TRBV29-1 to TRBJ2-7; possibly TRBD1 for D (5 bases). The germline V gene has CDR1 SQVTM and CDR2 ANQGSEA. V was shortened by 8 bases and J by 4 bases, with 18 bases between the two germline ends. The CDR3 runs 13 residues. This chain's CDR3 is CSLRPAQGYEQYF. The DNA of the CDR3 is TGCAGCCTTCGACCAGCGCAGGGTTACGAGCAGTACTTC.

Turning to this clonotype: No conserved phenylalanine or tryptophan ends this CDR3, so it is likely a read error. V is TRBV4-1 and J is TRBJ2-7, with D possibly TRBD2 on 5 matching bases. The CDR3 extends over 14 amino acids. Per germline, CDR1 MGHRA and CDR2 YSYEKL. The V gene lost 8 bases and the J gene lost 1 base, with 15 bases spanning the gap. CDR3 loop: CASSRGGTSYEQYS. CDR3 nucleotide sequence: TGCGCCAGCTCCCGGGGTGGCACTTCCTACGAGCAGTACTCC.

About this clonotype: The junction and the germline gene differ at one end; a read error may be behind it. This chain connects TRBV5-6 to TRBJ2-1; maybe TRBD1 (6 bases). The length of the CDR3 is 12 residues. In germline, CDR1 is SGHDT, CDR2 YYEEEE. For the CDR3, the DNA is TGTGCCAGCAGCTCTGCAGGGGTGGTTGAAGTCTTC. Translating it yields CASSSAGVVEVF.

This clonotype was detected ten times or more. The chain carries TRBV6-1 and TRBJ2-1; D assignment may be TRBD1 or TRBD2 (6 bases each). This CDR3 has 15 amino acids. From germline, CDR1 is MNHNS and CDR2 SASEGT. Trimming removed 1 base from V and 10 bases from J, with 17 bases in between. CDR3: CASSEGTLGGGEQFF. Written as DNA, the CDR3 is TGTGCCAGCAGTGAAGGCACCCTGGGGGGCGGAGAGCAGTTCTTC.

Comment on this clonotype: A much larger clone is a single base away; this may be a read error. The V gene is TRBV12-3 or TRBV12-4, the J gene TRBJ1-1, with D possibly matching TRBD1 (5 bases). This CDR3 has 15 amino acids. Trimming cost V 6 bases and J 3 bases, with 17 bases left between them. The CDR3 coding sequence is TGTGCCAGCAGCCGAGGGGACTTGCAGGACACTGAAGCTTTCTTT. It specifies CASSRGDLQDTEAFF.

In the case of this clonotype: A much larger clone sits a single nucleotide away, making a read error possible. The V and J genes are TRBV6-1 and TRBJ1-1; perhaps TRBD1 as D (5 bases). The CDR3 consists of 17 residues. Per the germline V gene, CDR1 is MNHNS and CDR2 is SASEGT. V lost 0 bases and J 3 bases, leaving 17 bases between the germline ends. The CDR3 here is CASSEAPYRLWYTEAFF. The CDR3 nucleotides are TGTGCCAGCAGTGAAGCCCCCTACAGGCTGTGGTACACTGAAGCTTTCTTT.